These 7 T cell receptor beta chains were sequenced from one sample in a study of cytomegalovirus exposure and HLA in healthy donors. The PCR used 60 Vbeta and 13 Jbeta primers. The repertoire was sequenced with immunoSEQ multiplex PCR; TCRdb's copy has only in-frame clones and lacks some. The top ten clones hold 5.4% of a sample with approximately 240,000 clones, over 80% of them seen once. The sequenced sample was PBMCs. These receptors all come from a woman in her thirties or forties in good health and CMV-seropositive.

The V call is TRBV6-6, the J call TRBJ2-3, with 10 positions matching TRBD2. With 2 bases clipped from V and 3 bases from J, the junction kept 2 bases outside the gene matches. Looked up from germline, CDR1 is MNHNY and CDR2 is SVGAGI (reference sequence). There are 15 residues in the CDR3. CDR3 coding DNA: TGTGCCAGCAGTTACCAGCGGGGGGGAACAGATACGCAGTATTTT. The encoded protein is CASSYQRGGTDTQYF.

The V gene is TRBV30, the J gene TRBJ1-3, with 7 bases lining up with TRBD1. J lost 0 bases, V lost 5 bases, and 1 base had no gene match. This CDR3 is built from 13 residues. Per the germline V gene, CDR1 is GTSNPN and CDR2 is SVGIG (reference sequence). The DNA for the CDR3 is TGTGCCTGGGGGACAGTCTCTGGAAACACCATATATTTT. This encodes CAWGTVSGNTIYF. The entire variable domain, with the rest obtained from reference TRBV30 and TRBJ1-3, is as follows: SQTIHQWPATLVQPVGSPLSLECTVEGTSNPNLYWYRQAAGRGLQLLFYSVGIGQISSEVPQNLSASRPQDRQFILSSKKLLLSDSGFYLCAWGTVSGNTIYFGEGSWLTVV.

The chain recombines TRBV6-5 with TRBJ1-2; weak D call: TRBD1 (6 bases). The CDR3 is made up of 13 amino acids. Germline assignment: CDR1 MNHEY and CDR2 SVGAGI. The germline V and J ends were trimmed by 9 bases and 5 bases, with 16 bases remaining between them. CDR3 sequence reads: CASRGGYVYGYTF. The CDR3 nucleotides are TGTGCCAGTCGGGGGGGCTATGTGTATGGCTACACCTTC.

This chain joins TRBV10-2 and TRBJ1-1; 9 bases match TRBD1. This CDR3 spans 15 amino acids. V shed 6 bases and J 11 bases; nucleotides not matched to a gene: 16. Germline CDR1 reads WSHSY; CDR2 reads SAAADI. CDR3 residues: CASSPGTGRKVGAFF. The CDR3 DNA reads as TGCGCCAGCAGCCCCGGGACAGGGAGGAAAGTGGGCGCTTTCTTT.

Comments on this clone: This sample also contains other DNA sequences that code for the same CDR3. The V gene is TRBV7-6, the J gene TRBJ1-1; D unresolved. From germline, CDR1 is SGHVS and CDR2 FNYEAQ. Trimming left V 5 bases short and J 1 base short, with 8 bases between. The CDR3 extends over 13 amino acids. This CDR3 is CASSVRENTEAFF. CDR3 nucleotides: TGTGCCAGCAGCGTTCGGGAGAACACTGAAGCTTTCTTT.

V and J are TRBV4-3 and TRBJ2-3; TRBD2 might be the D (5 bases). V lost 3 bases to trimming and J lost 8 bases, with 12 bases between them. Germline V lookup: CDR1 LGHNA, CDR2 YSLEER. The CDR3 has 13 amino acids. CDR3 sequence (DNA): TGCGCCAGCAGCCAGACCGGGGAAGGTACGCAGTATTTT. It translates to CASSQTGEGTQYF.

The chain recombines TRBV9 with TRBJ2-7; TRBD2 matches at 13 bases. The J segment lost 1 base and the V segment lost 3 bases, leaving 7 bases of the junction unmatched. Germline-derived CDR1 and CDR2 are SGDLS and YYNGEE. The CDR3 sequence is 17 residues long. The CDR3 DNA reads as TGTGCCAGCAGCGGGACTAGCGGGAGCGTGAGTTCCTACGAGCAGTACTTC. It encodes CASSGTSGSVSSYEQYF.